The present T cell receptor (beta chain) was sequenced within a study of identical twins. This clonotype was seen a few times. TCRdb used MiXCR to reprocess the 5' RACE reads, holding one entry per CDR3 protein. The sample contains roughly 220,000 distinct CDR3 sequences, approximately 7.1% of which appear only once. Germline values: CDR1 SEHNR, CDR2 FQNEAQ (reference sequence). This CDR3 contains 13 residues. V lost 2 bases, J lost 0 bases, and 5 bases lay in between. These data were also filed under a second study, of T cells expressing NK-cell markers.

The receptor was derived from a woman in her late teens or twenties in good health. Sequencing input: CD8+ T cells sorted from blood. The chain has TRBV7-9 and TRBJ2-7; D uncertain. CDR3 protein: CASSLIDSYEQYF. In DNA, the CDR3 is TGTGCCAGCAGCTTAATAGACTCCTACGAGCAGTACTTC.